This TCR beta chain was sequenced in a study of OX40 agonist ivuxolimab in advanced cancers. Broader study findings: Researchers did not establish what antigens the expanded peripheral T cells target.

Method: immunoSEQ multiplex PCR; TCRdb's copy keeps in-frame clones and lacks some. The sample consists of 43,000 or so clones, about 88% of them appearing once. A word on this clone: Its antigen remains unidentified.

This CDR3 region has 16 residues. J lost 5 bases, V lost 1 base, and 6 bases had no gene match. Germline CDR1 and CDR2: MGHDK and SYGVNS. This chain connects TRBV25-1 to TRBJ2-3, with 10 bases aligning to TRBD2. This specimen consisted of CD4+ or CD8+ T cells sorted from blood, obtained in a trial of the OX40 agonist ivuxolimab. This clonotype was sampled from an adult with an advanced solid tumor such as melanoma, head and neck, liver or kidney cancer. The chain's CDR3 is CASSESGSGRRDTQYF. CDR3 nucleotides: TGTGCCAGCAGTGAATCGGGTAGCGGGAGGCGAGATACGCAGTATTTT.